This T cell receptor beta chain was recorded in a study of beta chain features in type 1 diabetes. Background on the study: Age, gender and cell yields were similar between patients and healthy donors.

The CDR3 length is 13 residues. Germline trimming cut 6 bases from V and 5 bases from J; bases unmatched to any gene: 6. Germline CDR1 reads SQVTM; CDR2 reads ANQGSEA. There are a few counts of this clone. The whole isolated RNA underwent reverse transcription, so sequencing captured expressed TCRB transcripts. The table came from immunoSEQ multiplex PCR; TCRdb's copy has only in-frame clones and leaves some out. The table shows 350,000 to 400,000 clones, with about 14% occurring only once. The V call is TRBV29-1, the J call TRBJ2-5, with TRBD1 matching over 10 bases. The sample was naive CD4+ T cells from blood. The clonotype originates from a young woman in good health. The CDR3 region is CSVGDRGDETQYF. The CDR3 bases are TGCAGCGTCGGGGACAGGGGTGACGAGACCCAGTACTTC.